This T cell receptor beta chain was captured by sequencing in a study of vaccination and CD4 T cells after COVID-19. Treatment here: approximately 10-day PBMC culture with coronavirus spike peptide pools or control peptides (ViraFEST assay). General study results and limits: Only post-vaccination samples contained a median about 86% of the reactive clones in convalescent patients.

Remarks on this clonotype: What it binds is not known.

An Oncomine TCR Beta short-read assay was used to sequence the DNA from cultured CD4+ T cells. Genomic DNA was isolated from cultured CD4+ T cells. Via MiXCR, TCRdb re-called the PCR reads, giving one row per CDR3 protein. The sample lists about 13,000 distinct CDR3 sequences, 62% occurring once. This sequence originates from a human donor who had recovered from COVID-19. Input material: CD4+ T cells from blood, cultured in vitro.

CDR3 sequence reads: CASSPPGDTEAFF. The CDR3 coding sequence is TGCGCCAGCAGCCCGCCGGGGGACACTGAAGCTTTCTTT. This chain connects TRBV5-1 to TRBJ1-1; possible D gene TRBD1, 5 bases. This CDR3 has 13 residues. V gave up 4 bases and J gave up 3 bases, with 10 bases separating them. Germline-derived CDR1 and CDR2 are SGHRS and YFSETQ.